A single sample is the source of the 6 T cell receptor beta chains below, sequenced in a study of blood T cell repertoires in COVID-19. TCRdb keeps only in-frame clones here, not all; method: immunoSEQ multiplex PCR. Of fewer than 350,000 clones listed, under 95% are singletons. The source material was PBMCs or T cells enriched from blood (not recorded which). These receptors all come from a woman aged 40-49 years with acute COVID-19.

CDR3 region: CASSPTREFLYGYTF. The CDR3 bases are TGTGCCAGTAGCCCAACTAGGGAGTTCCTGTATGGCTACACCTTC. The chain joins TRBV19 to TRBJ1-2, with no clear D. Germline-derived CDR1 and CDR2 are LNHDA and SQIVND (reference sequence). The germline V and J ends were trimmed by 6 bases and 5 bases, with 19 bases remaining between them. The CDR3 is 15 amino acids.

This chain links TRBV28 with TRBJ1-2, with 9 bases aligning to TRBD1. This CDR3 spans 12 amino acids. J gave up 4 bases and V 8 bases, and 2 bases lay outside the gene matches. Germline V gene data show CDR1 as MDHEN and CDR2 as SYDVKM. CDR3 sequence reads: CASGDRVYGYTF. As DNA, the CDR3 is TGTGCCAGCGGGGACAGGGTCTATGGCTACACCTTC.

The chain's CDR3 is CATSRDPMGRGTEAFF. CDR3 bases: TGTGCCACCAGCAGAGACCCCATGGGGAGGGGAACTGAAGCTTTCTTT. The gene calls are TRBV15 and TRBJ1-1, with D perhaps matching TRBD1 (5 bases). Germline V gene sequence: CDR1 LNHNV, CDR2 YYDKDF (reference sequence). This CDR3 contains 16 residues. V was trimmed by 0 bases and J by 5 bases, leaving 16 bases between them.

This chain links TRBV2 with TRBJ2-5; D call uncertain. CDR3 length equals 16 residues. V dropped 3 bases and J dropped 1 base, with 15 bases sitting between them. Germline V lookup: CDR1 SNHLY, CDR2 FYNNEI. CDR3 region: CASSDPTDPLQETQYF. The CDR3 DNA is TGTGCCAGCAGTGACCCAACAGACCCTCTCCAAGAGACCCAGTACTTC.

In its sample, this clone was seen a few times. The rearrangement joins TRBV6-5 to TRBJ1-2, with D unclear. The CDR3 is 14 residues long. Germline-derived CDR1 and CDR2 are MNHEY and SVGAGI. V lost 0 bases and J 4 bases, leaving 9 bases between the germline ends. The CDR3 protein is CASSYSAASYGYTF. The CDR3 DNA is TGTGCCAGCAGTTACTCTGCCGCGTCCTATGGCTACACCTTC.

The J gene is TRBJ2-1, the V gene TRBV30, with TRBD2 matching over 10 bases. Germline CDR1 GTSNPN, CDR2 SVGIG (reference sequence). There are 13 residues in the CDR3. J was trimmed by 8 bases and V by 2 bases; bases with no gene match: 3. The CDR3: CAWSRLAGYEQFF. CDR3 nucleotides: TGTGCCTGGAGTCGACTAGCGGGCTATGAGCAGTTCTTC.